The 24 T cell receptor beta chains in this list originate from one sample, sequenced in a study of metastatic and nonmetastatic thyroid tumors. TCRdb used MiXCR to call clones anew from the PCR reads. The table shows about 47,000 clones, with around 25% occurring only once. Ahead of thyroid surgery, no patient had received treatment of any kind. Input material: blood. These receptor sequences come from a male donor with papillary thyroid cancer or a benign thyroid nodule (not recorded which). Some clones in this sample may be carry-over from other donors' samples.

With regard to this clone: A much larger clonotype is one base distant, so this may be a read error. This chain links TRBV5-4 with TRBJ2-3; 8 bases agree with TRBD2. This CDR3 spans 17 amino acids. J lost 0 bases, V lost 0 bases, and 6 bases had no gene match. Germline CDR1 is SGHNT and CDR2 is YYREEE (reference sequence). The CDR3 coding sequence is TGTGCCAGCAGCTTGGCCCGGTCTAGCGGGAGCACAGATACGCAGTATTTT. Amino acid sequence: CASSLARSSGSTDTQYF. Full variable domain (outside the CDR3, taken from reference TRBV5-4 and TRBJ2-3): ETGVTQSPTHLIKTRGQQVTLRCSSQSGHNTVSWYQQALGQGPQFIFQYYREEENGRGNFPPRFSGLQFPNYSSELNVNALELDDSALYLCASSLARSSGSTDTQYFGPGTRLTVL.

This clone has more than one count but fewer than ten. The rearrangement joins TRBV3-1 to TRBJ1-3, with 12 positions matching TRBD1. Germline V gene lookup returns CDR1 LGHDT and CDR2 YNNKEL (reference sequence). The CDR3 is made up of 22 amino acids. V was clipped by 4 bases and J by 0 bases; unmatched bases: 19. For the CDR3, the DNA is TGTGCCAGCAGCCCTTCACTCCGGGACAGGGGGCATCCTCATAGCTCTGGAAACACCATATATTTT. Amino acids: CASSPSLRDRGHPHSSGNTIYF.

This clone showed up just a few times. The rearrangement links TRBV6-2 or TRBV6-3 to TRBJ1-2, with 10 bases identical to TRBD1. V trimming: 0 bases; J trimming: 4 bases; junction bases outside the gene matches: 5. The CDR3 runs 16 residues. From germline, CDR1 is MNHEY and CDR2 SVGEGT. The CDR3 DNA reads TGTGCCAGCAGTTACTCACGGACAGGGGGTGGCTATGGCTACACCTTC. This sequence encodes CASSYSRTGGGYGYTF.

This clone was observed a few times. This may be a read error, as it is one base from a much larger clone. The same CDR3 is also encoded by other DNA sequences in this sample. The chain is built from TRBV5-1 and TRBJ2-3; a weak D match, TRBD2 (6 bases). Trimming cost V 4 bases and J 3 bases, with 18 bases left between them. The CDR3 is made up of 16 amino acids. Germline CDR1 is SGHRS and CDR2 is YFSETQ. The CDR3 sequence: CASSPDRTGTTDTQYF. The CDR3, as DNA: TGCGCCAGCAGCCCGGACCGGACCGGGACTACAGATACGCAGTATTTT. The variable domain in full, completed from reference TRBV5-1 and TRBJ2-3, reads KAGVTQTPRYLIKTRGQQVTLSCSPISGHRSVSWYQQTPGQGLQFLFEYFSETQRNKGNFPGRFSGRQFSNSRSEMNVSTLELGDSALYLCASSPDRTGTTDTQYFGPGTRLTVL.

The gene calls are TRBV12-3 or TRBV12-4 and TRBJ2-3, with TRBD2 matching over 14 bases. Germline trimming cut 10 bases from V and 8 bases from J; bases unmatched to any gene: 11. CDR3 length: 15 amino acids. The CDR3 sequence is CATSLTSGRAVTQYF. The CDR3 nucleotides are TGTGCCACCAGCCTGACTAGCGGGAGGGCGGTTACGCAGTATTTT.

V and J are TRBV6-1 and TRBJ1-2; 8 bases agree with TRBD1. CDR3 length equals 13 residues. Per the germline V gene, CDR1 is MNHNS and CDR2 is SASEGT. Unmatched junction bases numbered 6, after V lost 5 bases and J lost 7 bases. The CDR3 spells CASSRDRLGGYTF. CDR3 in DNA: TGTGCCAGCAGTCGGGACAGGCTCGGTGGCTACACCTTC.

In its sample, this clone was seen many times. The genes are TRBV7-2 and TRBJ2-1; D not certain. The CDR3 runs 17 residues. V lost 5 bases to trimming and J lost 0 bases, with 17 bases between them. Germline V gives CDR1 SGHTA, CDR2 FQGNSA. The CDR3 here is CASSLRVAVLSYNEQFF. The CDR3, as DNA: TGTGCCAGCAGCCTGAGAGTGGCGGTCCTCTCCTACAATGAGCAGTTCTTC.

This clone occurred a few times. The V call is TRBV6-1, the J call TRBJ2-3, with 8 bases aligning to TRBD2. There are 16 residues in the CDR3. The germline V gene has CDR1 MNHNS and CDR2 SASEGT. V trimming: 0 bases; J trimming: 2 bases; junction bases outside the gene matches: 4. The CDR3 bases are TGTGCCAGCAGTGAAGCGGTAGCGGGAAACACAGATACGCAGTATTTT. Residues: CASSEAVAGNTDTQYF.

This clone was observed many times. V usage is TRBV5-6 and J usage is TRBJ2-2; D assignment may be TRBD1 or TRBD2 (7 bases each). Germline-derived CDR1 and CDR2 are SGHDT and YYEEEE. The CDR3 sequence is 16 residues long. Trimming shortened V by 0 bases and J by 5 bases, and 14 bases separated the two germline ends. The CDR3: CASSLADREGTGELFF. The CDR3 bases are TGTGCCAGCAGCTTGGCCGACAGGGAGGGAACCGGGGAGCTGTTTTTT. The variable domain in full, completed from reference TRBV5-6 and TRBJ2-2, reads DAGVTQSPTHLIKTRGQQVTLRCSPKSGHDTVSWYQQALGQGPQFIFQYYEEEERQRGNFPDRFSGHQFPNYSSELNVNALLLGDSALYLCASSLADREGTGELFFGEGSRLTVL.

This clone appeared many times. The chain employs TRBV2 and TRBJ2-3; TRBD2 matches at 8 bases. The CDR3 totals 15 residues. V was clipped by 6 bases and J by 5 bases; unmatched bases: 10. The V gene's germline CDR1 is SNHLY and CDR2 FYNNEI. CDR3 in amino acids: CASRWTSLSIDTQYF. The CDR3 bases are TGTGCCAGCAGATGGACTAGCTTGTCTATAGATACGCAGTATTTT.

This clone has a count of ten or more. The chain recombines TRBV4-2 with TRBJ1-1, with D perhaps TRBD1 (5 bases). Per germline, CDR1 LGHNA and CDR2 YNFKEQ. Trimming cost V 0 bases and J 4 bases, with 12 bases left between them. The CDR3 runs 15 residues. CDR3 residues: CASSQESGRATEAFF. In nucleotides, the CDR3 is TGTGCCAGCAGCCAAGAATCAGGGAGGGCCACTGAAGCTTTCTTT.

In nucleotides, the CDR3 is TGCGCCAGCAGACCGGACAGCACTAGCACAGATACGCAGTATTTT. It encodes CASRPDSTSTDTQYF. This chain uses TRBV5-1 with TRBJ2-3; the D gene is possibly TRBD1 (6 bases). The CDR3 spans 15 residues. V was trimmed by 5 bases and J by 0 bases, leaving 13 bases between them. Germline V gives CDR1 SGHRS, CDR2 YFSETQ.

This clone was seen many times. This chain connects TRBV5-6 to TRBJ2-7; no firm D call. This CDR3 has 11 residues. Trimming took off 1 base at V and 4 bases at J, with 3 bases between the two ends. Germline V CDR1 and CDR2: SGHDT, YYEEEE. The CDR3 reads CASSLWYEQYF. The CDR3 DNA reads TGTGCCAGCAGCTTGTGGTACGAGCAGTACTTC.

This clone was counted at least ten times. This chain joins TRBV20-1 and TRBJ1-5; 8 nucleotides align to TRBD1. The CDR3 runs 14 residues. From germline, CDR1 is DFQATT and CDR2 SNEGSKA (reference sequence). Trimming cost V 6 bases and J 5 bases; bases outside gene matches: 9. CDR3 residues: CSAVQGEGDQPQHF. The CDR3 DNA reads TGCAGTGCAGTACAGGGGGAAGGGGATCAGCCCCAGCATTTT.

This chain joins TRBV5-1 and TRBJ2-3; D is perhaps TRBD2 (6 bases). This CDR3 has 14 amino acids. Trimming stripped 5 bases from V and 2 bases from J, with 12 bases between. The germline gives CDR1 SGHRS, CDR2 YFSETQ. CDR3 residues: CASRDGSVTDTQYF. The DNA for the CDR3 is TGCGCCAGCAGAGACGGGAGTGTCACAGATACGCAGTATTTT.

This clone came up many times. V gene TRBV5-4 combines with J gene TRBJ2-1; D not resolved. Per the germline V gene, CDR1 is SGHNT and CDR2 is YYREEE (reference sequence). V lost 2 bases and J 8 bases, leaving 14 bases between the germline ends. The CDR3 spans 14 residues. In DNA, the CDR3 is TGTGCCAGCAGCTTCTCCGGCGTCAGCTATGAGCAGTTCTTC. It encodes CASSFSGVSYEQFF.

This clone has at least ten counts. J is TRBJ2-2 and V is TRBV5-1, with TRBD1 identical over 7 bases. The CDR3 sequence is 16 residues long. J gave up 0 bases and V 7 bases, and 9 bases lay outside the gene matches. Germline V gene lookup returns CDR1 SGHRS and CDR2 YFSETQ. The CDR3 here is CASSDRRITNTGELFF. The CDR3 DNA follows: TGCGCCAGCTCGGACAGGAGAATTACGAACACCGGGGAGCTGTTTTTT.

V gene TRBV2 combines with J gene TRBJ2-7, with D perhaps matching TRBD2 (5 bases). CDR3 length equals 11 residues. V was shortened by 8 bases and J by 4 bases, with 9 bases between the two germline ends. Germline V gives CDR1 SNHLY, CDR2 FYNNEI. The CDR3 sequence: CASSGWYEQYF. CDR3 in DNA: TGTGCCAGCTCGGGGTGGTACGAGCAGTACTTC.

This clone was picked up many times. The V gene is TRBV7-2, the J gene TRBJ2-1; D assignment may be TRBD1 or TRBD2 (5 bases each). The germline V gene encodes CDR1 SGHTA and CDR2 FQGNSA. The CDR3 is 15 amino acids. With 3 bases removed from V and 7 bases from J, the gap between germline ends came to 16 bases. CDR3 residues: CASSFRDHLLNEQFF. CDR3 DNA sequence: TGTGCCAGCAGCTTCCGGGACCACCTTTTGAATGAGCAGTTCTTC.

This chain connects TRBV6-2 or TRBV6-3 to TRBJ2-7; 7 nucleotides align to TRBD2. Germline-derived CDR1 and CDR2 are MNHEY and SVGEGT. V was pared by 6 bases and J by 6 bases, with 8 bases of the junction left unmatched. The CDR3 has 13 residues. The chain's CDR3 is CASRARGSPEQYF. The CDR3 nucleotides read TGTGCCAGCAGGGCCCGCGGGAGTCCCGAGCAGTACTTC.

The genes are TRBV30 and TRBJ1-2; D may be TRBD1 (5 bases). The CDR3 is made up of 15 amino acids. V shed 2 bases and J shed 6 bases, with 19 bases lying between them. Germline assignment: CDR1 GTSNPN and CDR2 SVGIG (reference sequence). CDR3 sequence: CAWSPFLGGGNGYTF. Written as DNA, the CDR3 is TGTGCCTGGAGTCCCTTCCTAGGTGGGGGGAATGGCTACACCTTC.

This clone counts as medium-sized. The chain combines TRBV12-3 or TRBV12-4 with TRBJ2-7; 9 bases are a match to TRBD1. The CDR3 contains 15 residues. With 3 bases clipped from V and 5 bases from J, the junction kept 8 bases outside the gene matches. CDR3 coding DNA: TGTGCCAGCAGTTTGGACGGGACAGGGACCGACGAGCAGTACTTC. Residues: CASSLDGTGTDEQYF.

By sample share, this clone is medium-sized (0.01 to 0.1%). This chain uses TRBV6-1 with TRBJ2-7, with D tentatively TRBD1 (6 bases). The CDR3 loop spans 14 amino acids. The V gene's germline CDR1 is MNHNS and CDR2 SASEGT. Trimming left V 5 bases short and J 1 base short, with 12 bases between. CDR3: CASSSEQGSYEQYF. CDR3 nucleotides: TGTGCCAGCAGTAGCGAACAGGGTTCCTACGAGCAGTACTTC.

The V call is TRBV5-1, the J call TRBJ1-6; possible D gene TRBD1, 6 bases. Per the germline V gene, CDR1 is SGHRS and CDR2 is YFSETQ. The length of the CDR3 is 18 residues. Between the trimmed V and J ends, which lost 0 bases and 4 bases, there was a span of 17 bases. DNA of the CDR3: TGCGCCAGCAGCTTGGAGGCCCGGACAGATCCATATAATTCACCCCTCCACTTT. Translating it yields CASSLEARTDPYNSPLHF. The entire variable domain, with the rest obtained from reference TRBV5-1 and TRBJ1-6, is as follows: KAGVTQTPRYLIKTRGQQVTLSCSPISGHRSVSWYQQTPGQGLQFLFEYFSETQRNKGNFPGRFSGRQFSNSRSEMNVSTLELGDSALYLCASSLEARTDPYNSPLHFGNGTRLTVT.